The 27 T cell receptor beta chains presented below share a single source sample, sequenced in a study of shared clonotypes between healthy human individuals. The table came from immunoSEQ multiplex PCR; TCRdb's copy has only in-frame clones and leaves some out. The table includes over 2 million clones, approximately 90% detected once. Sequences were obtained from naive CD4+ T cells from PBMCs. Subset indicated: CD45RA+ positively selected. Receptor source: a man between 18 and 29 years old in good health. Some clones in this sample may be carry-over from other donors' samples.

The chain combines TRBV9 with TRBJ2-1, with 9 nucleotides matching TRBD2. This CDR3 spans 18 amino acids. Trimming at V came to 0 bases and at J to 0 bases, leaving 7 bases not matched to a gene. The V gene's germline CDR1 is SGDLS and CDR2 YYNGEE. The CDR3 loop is CASSVAGLATSSYNEQFF. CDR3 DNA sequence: TGTGCCAGCAGCGTAGCTGGACTAGCGACCAGCTCCTACAATGAGCAGTTCTTC. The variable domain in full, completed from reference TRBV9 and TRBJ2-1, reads DSGVTQTPKHLITATGQRVTLRCSPRSGDLSVYWYQQSLDQGLQFLIQYYNGEERAKGNILERFSAQQFPDLHSELNLSSLELGDSALYFCASSVAGLATSSYNEQFFGPGTRLTVL.

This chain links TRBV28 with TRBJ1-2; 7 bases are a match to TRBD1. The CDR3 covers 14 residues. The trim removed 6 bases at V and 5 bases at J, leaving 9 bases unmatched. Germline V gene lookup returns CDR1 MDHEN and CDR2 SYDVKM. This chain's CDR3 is CASRTGQRSYGYTF. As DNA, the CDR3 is TGTGCCAGCAGGACGGGACAGCGAAGTTATGGCTACACCTTC.

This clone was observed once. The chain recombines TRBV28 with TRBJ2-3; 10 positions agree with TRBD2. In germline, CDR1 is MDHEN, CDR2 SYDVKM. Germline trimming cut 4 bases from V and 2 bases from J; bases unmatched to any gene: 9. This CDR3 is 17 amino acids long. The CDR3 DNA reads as TGTGCCAGCAGTTCACAGAGGACTAGCGGATCCACAGATACGCAGTATTTT. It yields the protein CASSSQRTSGSTDTQYF.

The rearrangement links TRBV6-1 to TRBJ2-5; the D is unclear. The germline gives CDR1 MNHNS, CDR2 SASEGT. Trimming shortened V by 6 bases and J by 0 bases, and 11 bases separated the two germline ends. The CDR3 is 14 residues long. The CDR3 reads CASRRTAYQETQYF. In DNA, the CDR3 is TGTGCCAGCAGGAGAACAGCGTACCAAGAGACCCAGTACTTC.

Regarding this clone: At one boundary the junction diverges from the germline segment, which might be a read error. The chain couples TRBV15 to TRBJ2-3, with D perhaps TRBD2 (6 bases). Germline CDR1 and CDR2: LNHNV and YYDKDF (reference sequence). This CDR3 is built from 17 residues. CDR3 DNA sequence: TGTGCCGCCAGCAGAGATTATTTTGGAGGGAGCACAGATACGCAGTATTTT. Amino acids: CAASRDYFGGSTDTQYF.

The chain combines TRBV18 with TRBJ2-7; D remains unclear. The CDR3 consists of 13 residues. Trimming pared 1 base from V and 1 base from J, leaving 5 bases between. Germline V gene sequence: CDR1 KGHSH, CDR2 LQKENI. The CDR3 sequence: CASSPRVSYEQYF. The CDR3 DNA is TGTGCCAGCTCACCACGGGTTTCCTACGAGCAGTACTTC.

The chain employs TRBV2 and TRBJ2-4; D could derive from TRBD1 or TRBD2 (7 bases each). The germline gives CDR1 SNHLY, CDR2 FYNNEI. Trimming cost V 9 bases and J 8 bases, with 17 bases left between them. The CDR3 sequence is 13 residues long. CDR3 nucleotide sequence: TGTGCCAGAGCACCCCAGGGGGGGCACATTCAGTACTTC. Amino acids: CARAPQGGHIQYF.

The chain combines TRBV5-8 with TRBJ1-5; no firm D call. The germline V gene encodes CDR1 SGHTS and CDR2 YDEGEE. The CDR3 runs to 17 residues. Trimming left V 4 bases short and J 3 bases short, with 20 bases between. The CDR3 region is CASSPTRRRVDNQPQHF. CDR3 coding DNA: TGTGCCAGCAGCCCCACCCGGCGGCGAGTCGACAATCAGCCCCAGCATTTT.

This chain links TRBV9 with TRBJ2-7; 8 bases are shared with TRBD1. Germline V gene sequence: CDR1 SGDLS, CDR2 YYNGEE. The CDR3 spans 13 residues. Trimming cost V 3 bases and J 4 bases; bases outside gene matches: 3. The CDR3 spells CASSARQGYEQYF. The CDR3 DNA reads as TGTGCCAGCAGCGCCCGACAGGGGTACGAGCAGTACTTC.

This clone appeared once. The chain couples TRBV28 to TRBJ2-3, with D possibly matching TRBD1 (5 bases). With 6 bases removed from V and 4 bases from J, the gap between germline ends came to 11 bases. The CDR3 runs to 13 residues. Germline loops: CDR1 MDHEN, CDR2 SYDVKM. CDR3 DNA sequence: TGTGCCAGCAGCCCTGGACACCCAGATACGCAGTATTTT. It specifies CASSPGHPDTQYF.

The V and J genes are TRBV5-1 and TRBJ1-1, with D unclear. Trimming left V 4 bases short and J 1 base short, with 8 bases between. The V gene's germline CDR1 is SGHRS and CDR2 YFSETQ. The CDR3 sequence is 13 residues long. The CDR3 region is CASSRRQNTEAFF. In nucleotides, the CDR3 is TGCGCCAGCAGCAGACGTCAGAACACTGAAGCTTTCTTT.

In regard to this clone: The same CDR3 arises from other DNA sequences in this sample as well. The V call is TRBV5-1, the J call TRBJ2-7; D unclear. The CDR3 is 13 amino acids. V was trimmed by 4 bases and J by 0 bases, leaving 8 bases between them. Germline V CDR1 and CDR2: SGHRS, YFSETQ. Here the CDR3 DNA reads TGCGCCAGCAGCCCGGATGGCTCCTACGAGCAGTACTTC. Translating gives CASSPDGSYEQYF.

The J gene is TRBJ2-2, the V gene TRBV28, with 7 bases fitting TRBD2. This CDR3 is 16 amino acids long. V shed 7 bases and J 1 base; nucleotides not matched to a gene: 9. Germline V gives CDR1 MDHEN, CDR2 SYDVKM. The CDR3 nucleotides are TGTGCCAGCATTCGGTTGCGGGGGATGAACACCGGGGAGCTGTTTTTT. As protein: CASIRLRGMNTGELFF.

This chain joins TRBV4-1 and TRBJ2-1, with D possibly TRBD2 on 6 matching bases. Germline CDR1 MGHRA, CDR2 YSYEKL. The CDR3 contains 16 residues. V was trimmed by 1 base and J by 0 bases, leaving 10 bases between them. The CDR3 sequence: CASSQGRAPSYNEQFF. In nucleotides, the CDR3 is TGCGCCAGCAGCCAAGGGAGGGCCCCCTCCTACAATGAGCAGTTCTTC.

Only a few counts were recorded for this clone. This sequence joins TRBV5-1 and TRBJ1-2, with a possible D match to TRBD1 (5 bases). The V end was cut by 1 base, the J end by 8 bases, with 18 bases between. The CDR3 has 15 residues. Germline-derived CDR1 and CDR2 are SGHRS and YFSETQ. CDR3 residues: CASSLFQGPPRGYTF. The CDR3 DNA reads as TGCGCCAGCAGCTTGTTTCAGGGCCCACCTAGAGGCTACACCTTC.

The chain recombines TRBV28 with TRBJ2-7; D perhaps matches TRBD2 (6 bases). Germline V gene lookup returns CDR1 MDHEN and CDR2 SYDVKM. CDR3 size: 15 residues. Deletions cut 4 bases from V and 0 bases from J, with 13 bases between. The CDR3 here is CASSSPGGRSYEQYF. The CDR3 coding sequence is TGTGCCAGCAGTTCCCCCGGGGGTCGCTCCTACGAGCAGTACTTC.

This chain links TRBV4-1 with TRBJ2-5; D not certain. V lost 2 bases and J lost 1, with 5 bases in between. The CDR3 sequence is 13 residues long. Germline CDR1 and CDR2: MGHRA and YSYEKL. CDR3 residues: CASSQRLQETQYF. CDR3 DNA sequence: TGCGCCAGCAGCCAACGCCTCCAAGAGACCCAGTACTTC.

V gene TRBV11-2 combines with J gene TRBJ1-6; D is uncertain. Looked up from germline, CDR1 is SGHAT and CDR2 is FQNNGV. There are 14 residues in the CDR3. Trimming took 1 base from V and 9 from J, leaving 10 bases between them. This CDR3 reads CASSLAGIGSPLHF. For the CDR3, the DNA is TGTGCCAGCAGCTTAGCGGGGATTGGTTCACCCCTCCACTTT.

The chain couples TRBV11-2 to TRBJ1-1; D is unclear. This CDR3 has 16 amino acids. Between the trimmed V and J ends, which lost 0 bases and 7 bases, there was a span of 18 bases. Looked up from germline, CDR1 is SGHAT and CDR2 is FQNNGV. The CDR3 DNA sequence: TGTGCCAGCAGCTTAGATTTAGGTCAGCAACCTATTGAAGCTTTCTTT. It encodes CASSLDLGQQPIEAFF.

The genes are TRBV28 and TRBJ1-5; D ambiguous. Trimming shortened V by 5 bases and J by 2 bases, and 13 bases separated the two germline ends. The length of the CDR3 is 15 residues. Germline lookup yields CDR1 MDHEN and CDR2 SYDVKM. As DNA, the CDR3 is TGTGCCAGCAGTAACATGAGGTTGGGCAATCAGCCCCAGCATTTT. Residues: CASSNMRLGNQPQHF.

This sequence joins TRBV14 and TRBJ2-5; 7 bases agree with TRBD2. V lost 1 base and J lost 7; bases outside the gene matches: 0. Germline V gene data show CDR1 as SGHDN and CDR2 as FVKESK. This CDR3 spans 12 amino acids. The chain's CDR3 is CASSQAGGTQYF. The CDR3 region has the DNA TGTGCCAGCAGCCAAGCGGGGGGGACCCAGTACTTC.

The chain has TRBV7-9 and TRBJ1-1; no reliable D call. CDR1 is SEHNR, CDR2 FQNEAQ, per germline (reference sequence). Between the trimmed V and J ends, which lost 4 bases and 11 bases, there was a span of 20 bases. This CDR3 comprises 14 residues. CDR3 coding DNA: TGTGCCAGCAGCTCGACTGACCCGGGAGGGTGGGCTTTCTTT. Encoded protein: CASSSTDPGGWAFF.

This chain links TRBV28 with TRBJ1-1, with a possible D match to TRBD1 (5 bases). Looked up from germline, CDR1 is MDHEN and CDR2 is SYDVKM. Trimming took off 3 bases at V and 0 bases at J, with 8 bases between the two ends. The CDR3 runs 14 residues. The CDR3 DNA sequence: TGTGCCAGCAGTTTCGGGGCAATGAACACTGAAGCTTTCTTT. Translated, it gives CASSFGAMNTEAFF.

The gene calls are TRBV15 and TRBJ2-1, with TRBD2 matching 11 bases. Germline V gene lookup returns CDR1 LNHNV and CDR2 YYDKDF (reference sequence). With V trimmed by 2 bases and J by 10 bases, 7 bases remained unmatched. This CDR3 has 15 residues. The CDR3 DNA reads TGTGCCACCAGCAGATTAGCGGGAGGGCCAGAAGAGCAGTTCTTC. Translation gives CATSRLAGGPEEQFF.

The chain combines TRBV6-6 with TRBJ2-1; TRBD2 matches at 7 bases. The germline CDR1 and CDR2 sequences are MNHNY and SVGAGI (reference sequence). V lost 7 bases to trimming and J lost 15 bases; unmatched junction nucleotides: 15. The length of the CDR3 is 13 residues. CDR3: CASTPFLRTSLFF. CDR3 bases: TGTGCCAGCACCCCCTTTTTGAGGACTAGTCTGTTCTTC.

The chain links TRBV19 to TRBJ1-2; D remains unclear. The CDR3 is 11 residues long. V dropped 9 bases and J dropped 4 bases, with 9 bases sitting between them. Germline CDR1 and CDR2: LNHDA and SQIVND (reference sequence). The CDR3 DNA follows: TGTGCCAGCGGCCCGCGCTATGGCTACACCTTC. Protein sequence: CASGPRYGYTF.

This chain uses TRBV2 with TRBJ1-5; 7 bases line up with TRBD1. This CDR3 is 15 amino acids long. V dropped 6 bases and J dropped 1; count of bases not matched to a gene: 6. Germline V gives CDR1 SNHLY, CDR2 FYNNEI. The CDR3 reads CASREEQGSNQPQHF. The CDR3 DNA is TGTGCCAGCAGAGAGGAACAGGGGAGCAATCAGCCCCAGCATTTT.